The rows below give T cell receptor beta chains drawn from one sample of a study of regulatory T cells in long-lasting Graves disease. TCRdb called the multiplex PCR reads again in MiXCR, with one record for every CDR3 protein. Altogether just over 600,000 distinct CDR3 sequences are present, under 20% being singletons, with the ten largest covering about 20%. The same specimen was also included in a second study, on T cells in Graves' hyperthyroidism and ophthalmopathy.

The source material was peripheral blood mononuclear cells (PBMCs), sampled at new diagnosis, from a patient treated with antithyroid drugs. These receptors all stem from a woman aged 25 to 45 with Graves disease. CDR3s leave out the opening cysteine and the closing phenylalanine or tryptophan. Each record gives: J gene, V gene, CDR3 protein.

J gene: TRBJ2-2; V gene: TRBV27; CDR3 protein: ATHPRPGEYPGELF
J gene: TRBJ1-1; V gene: TRBV6-2/TRBV6-3; CDR3 protein: ASSYSSGPNTEAF
J gene: TRBJ2-1; V gene: TRBV20-1; CDR3 protein: SASREGSYNEQF
J gene: TRBJ1-5; V gene: TRBV12-3/TRBV12-4; CDR3 protein: ASSLGQTNQPQH
J gene: TRBJ2-3; V gene: TRBV3-1; CDR3 protein: ASSHFTLALGTDTQY
J gene: TRBJ1-5; V gene: TRBV27; CDR3 protein: ASSLYYGRDNQPQH
J gene: TRBJ2-1; V gene: TRBV5-1; CDR3 protein: ASSLAVSASNEQF
J gene: TRBJ1-5; V gene: TRBV12-3/TRBV12-4; CDR3 protein: ASSSSSAQPQH
J gene: TRBJ1-4; V gene: TRBV27; CDR3 protein: ASSLDRGQANEKLF
J gene: TRBJ2-1; V gene: TRBV6-1; CDR3 protein: ASSRSGPSSYNEQF
J gene: TRBJ2-1; V gene: TRBV6-2/TRBV6-3; CDR3 protein: ASRSSGQGNNEQF
J gene: TRBJ2-3; V gene: TRBV6-2/TRBV6-3; CDR3 protein: ASSYQGRDSTDTQY
J gene: TRBJ1-3; V gene: TRBV20-1; CDR3 protein: SAPPEFSGNTIY
J gene: TRBJ2-2; V gene: TRBV20-1; CDR3 protein: SASKRVSNTGELF
J gene: TRBJ2-5; V gene: TRBV19; CDR3 protein: ASSLRLAEASLLPETQY
J gene: TRBJ1-2; V gene: TRBV28; CDR3 protein: ASSFTRGGDGYT
J gene: TRBJ2-7; V gene: TRBV6-1; CDR3 protein: ASTGLAGISYEQY
J gene: TRBJ1-1; V gene: TRBV5-1; CDR3 protein: ASSLGTGIGNTEAF
J gene: TRBJ2-2; V gene: TRBV4-1; CDR3 protein: ASSQDGTGGDGELF
J gene: TRBJ2-1; V gene: TRBV2; CDR3 protein: ASTRGLGYNEQF
J gene: TRBJ1-2; V gene: TRBV4-1; CDR3 protein: ASSRPGSSGYT
J gene: TRBJ1-1; V gene: TRBV2; CDR3 protein: ASSGTRQGTEAF
J gene: TRBJ2-7; V gene: TRBV20-1; CDR3 protein: SARRMTSPNEQY
J gene: TRBJ2-3; V gene: TRBV20-1; CDR3 protein: SARDPGGYQDTQY
J gene: TRBJ1-1; V gene: TRBV19; CDR3 protein: ASSTGLLRAEAF
J gene: TRBJ2-1; V gene: TRBV11-2; CDR3 protein: ASSLEGQGDNEQF
J gene: TRBJ2-2; V gene: TRBV3-1; CDR3 protein: ASSQQITGELF
J gene: TRBJ1-5; V gene: TRBV20-1; CDR3 protein: SAREGAGNQPQH
J gene: TRBJ2-1; V gene: TRBV11-3; CDR3 protein: ASSFTSDSEQF
J gene: TRBJ2-5; V gene: TRBV10-3; CDR3 protein: ATRAGVLVETQY
J gene: TRBJ2-7; V gene: TRBV6-9; CDR3 protein: ASSYEGMNEQY
J gene: TRBJ2-1; V gene: TRBV5-1; CDR3 protein: ASSTGGQGYNEQF
J gene: TRBJ1-2; V gene: TRBV5-1; CDR3 protein: ASSLSGSSDYGYT
J gene: TRBJ2-2; V gene: TRBV7-9; CDR3 protein: ASSFLTGTNTGELF
J gene: TRBJ1-5; V gene: TRBV19; CDR3 protein: ASSPDRVGRVQH
J gene: TRBJ2-7; V gene: TRBV5-4; CDR3 protein: ASTFDSGSYEQY
J gene: TRBJ1-2; V gene: TRBV28; CDR3 protein: ASSLAAPYGYT
J gene: TRBJ2-3; V gene: TRBV5-1; CDR3 protein: ASSLDNYANKRDTQY
J gene: TRBJ1-5; V gene: TRBV3-1; CDR3 protein: ASSRMAGDQPQH
J gene: TRBJ1-5; V gene: TRBV10-3; CDR3 protein: AISGSNQPQH
J gene: TRBJ2-2; V gene: TRBV24-1; CDR3 protein: ATSDSGLAGVPRWNTGELF
J gene: TRBJ1-4; V gene: TRBV30; CDR3 protein: AWSASRGSNEKLF
J gene: TRBJ2-3; V gene: TRBV27; CDR3 protein: ASGLGGTGGNTQY
J gene: TRBJ1-2; V gene: TRBV6-5; CDR3 protein: ASSYSGQRGGGYT
J gene: TRBJ2-7; V gene: TRBV5-1; CDR3 protein: ASSLLPAGGSYEQY
J gene: TRBJ2-7; V gene: TRBV29-1; CDR3 protein: SAVTVSYEQY
J gene: TRBJ2-3; V gene: TRBV12-3/TRBV12-4; CDR3 protein: ASSFRGLSSDTQY
J gene: TRBJ1-1; V gene: TRBV11-2; CDR3 protein: ASSLVGQGGFEAF
J gene: TRBJ2-7; V gene: TRBV7-2; CDR3 protein: ASSWESYEQY
J gene: TRBJ1-4; V gene: TRBV5-1; CDR3 protein: ASSLGQYLTTNEKLF
J gene: TRBJ2-7; V gene: TRBV28; CDR3 protein: ASRTQGAPYEQY
J gene: TRBJ2-5; V gene: TRBV29-1; CDR3 protein: SALLGGETQY
J gene: TRBJ1-4; V gene: TRBV15; CDR3 protein: ATSRDLQGGREKLF
J gene: TRBJ2-7; V gene: TRBV10-3; CDR3 protein: AISDEGQGAYEQY